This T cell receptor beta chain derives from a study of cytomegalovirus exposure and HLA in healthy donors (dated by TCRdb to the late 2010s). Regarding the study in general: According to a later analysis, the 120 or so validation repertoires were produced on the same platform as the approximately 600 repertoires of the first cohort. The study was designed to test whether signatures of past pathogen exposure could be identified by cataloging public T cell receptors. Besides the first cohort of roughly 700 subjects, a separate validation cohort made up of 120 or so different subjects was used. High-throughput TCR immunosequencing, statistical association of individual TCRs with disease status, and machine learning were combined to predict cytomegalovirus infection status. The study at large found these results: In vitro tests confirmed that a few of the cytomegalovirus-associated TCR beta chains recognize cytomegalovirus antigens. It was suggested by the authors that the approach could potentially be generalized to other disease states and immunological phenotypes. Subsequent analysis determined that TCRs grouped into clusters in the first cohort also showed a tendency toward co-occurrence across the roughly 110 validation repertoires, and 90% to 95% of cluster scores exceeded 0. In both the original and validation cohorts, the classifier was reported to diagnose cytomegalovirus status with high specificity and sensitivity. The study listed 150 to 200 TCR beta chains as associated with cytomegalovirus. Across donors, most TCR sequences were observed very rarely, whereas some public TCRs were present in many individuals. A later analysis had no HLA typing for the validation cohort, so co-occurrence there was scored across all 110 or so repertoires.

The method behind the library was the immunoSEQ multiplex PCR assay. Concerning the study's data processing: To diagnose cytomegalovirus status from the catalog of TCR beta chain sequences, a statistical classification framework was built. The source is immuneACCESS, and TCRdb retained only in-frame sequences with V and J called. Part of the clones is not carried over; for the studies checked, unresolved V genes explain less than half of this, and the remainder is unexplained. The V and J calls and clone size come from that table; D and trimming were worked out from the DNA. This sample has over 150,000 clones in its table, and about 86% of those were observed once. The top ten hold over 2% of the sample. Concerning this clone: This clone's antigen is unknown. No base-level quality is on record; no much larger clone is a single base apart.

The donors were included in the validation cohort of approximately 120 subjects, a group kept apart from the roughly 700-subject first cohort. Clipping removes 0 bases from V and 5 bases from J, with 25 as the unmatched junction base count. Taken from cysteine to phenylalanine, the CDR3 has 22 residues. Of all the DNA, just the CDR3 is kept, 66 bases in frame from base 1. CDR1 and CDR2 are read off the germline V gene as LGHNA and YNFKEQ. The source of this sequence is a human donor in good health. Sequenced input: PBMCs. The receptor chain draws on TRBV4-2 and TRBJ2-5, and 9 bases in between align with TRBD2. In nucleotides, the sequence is TGTGCCAGCAGCCAAGATGTTCCTTTGGGTATCCTAGCGGGAACAAATCGGGAGACCCAGTACTTC. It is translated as CASSQDVPLGILAGTNRETQYF.